This TCR beta chain emerged from a study of blood T cell repertoires in COVID-19. Study-wide background: From T cells, B-cell-depleted T cells, or PBMCs came the material, which was cDNA or gDNA.

In the study's own analysis: Amplification of reference gene primers provided the estimated nucleated cell counts. This table comes from immunoSEQ multiplex PCR, and its TCRdb copy is limited to in-frame clones, with some not included. The V and J calls and clone size were taken over from that table, and D and trimming were inferred from the DNA. This table holds tens of thousands of clones, about 91% found once. The length of the CDR3 is 13 residues. CDR1 and CDR2 (germline): SGHTA, FQGNSA. V lost 2 bases, J lost 0 bases, and 4 bases lay in between. The source is a man between 65 and 85 years old with active or convalescent COVID-19. The sequencing sample was made of peripheral blood. The chain is built from TRBV7-2 and TRBJ1-1; D is unclear. The CDR3: CASSLFMNTEAFF. In DNA form, the CDR3 reads TGTGCCAGCAGCTTATTCATGAACACTGAAGCTTTCTTT.